The 7 T cell receptor beta chains reported below all come from one sample, sequenced in a study of cytomegalovirus exposure and HLA in healthy donors. PCR was performed using 60 Vbeta and 13 Jbeta primers. Profiling relied on immunoSEQ multiplex PCR, and the TCRdb table lists in-frame clones only, not all of them. Of 100,000 to 150,000 clones listed, 70% to 80% are singletons. The sequenced material came from PBMCs. The receptors were sampled from a female donor in good health and CMV-seronegative.

This clone was seen a single time. This chain links TRBV27 with TRBJ2-1; 9 nucleotides align to TRBD1. The CDR3 is 14 amino acids. Losses at the gene ends were 5 bases for V and 8 bases for J; bases not matched to a gene: 7. Germline V gene data show CDR1 as MNHEY and CDR2 as SMNVEV (reference sequence). CDR3 residues: CASSPRDRDYEQFF. CDR3 bases: TGTGCCAGCAGTCCACGGGACAGGGACTATGAGCAGTTCTTC.

The rearrangement links TRBV7-2 to TRBJ2-3, with 16 bases matching TRBD2. V gave up 5 bases and J gave up 4 bases; unmatched junction bases: 6. Germline CDR1 and CDR2: SGHTA and FQGNSA. The CDR3 consists of 17 residues. This CDR3 reads CASSVGLAGGPADTQYF. CDR3 sequence (DNA): TGTGCCAGCAGCGTGGGACTAGCGGGAGGGCCTGCAGATACGCAGTATTTT. The complete variable domain, with remaining parts taken from reference TRBV7-2 and TRBJ2-3, reads GAGVSQSPSNKVTEKGKDVELRCDPISGHTALYWYRQSLGQGLEFLIYFQGNSAPDKSGLPSDRFSAERTGGSVSTLTIQRTQQEDSAVYLCASSVGLAGGPADTQYFGPGTRLTVL.

The chain is built from TRBV5-5 and TRBJ2-3; possibly TRBD2 for D (6 bases). The germline V and J ends were trimmed by 0 bases and 4 bases, with 12 bases remaining between them. CDR3 length: 15 residues. Per germline, CDR1 SGHKS and CDR2 YYEKEE (reference sequence). The CDR3 region has the DNA TGTGCCAGCAGCTTGGGCCAGGGAGGCCCAGATACGCAGTATTTT. This translates into CASSLGQGGPDTQYF.

The chain combines TRBV27 with TRBJ1-1, with 8 bases that match TRBD1. Germline CDR1 is MNHEY and CDR2 is SMNVEV (reference sequence). The CDR3 is 14 amino acids. The V gene end was trimmed by 4 bases and the J gene end by 5 bases; junction bases not matched to a gene: 6. CDR3 nucleotide sequence: TGTGCCAGCAGTTCTTGGACAGGGCGGACTGAAGCTTTCTTT. Protein: CASSSWTGRTEAFF.

CDR3 sequence reads: CAISRSGTGDNEQFF. The CDR3 DNA is TGTGCCATCAGCCGATCCGGGACAGGTGACAATGAGCAGTTCTTC. The chain has TRBV10-3 and TRBJ2-1; TRBD1 agrees at 8 bases. J lost 5 bases, V lost 6 bases, and 9 bases had no gene match. Germline values: CDR1 ENHRY, CDR2 SYGVKD. The CDR3 length is 15 residues.

This clone has more than one count but fewer than ten. The genes are TRBV5-4 and TRBJ2-7; TRBD1 agrees at 7 bases. J gave up 2 bases and V 4 bases, and 6 bases lay outside the gene matches. Germline CDR1 and CDR2: SGHNT and YYREEE (reference sequence). The CDR3 covers 14 residues. Here the CDR3 DNA reads TGTGCCAGCAGCCCGGGGACAGACACCTACGAGCAGTACTTC. Translation gives CASSPGTDTYEQYF.

The chain is built from TRBV5-1 and TRBJ2-3; 8 bases fit TRBD2. V was pared by 1 base and J by 4 bases, with 8 bases of the junction left unmatched. The CDR3 extends over 16 amino acids. Germline-derived CDR1 and CDR2 are SGHRS and YFSETQ. The CDR3 DNA reads as TGCGCCAGCAGCTTGACGACTAGCGAAAGCGCAGATACGCAGTATTTT. Its protein product is CASSLTTSESADTQYF.